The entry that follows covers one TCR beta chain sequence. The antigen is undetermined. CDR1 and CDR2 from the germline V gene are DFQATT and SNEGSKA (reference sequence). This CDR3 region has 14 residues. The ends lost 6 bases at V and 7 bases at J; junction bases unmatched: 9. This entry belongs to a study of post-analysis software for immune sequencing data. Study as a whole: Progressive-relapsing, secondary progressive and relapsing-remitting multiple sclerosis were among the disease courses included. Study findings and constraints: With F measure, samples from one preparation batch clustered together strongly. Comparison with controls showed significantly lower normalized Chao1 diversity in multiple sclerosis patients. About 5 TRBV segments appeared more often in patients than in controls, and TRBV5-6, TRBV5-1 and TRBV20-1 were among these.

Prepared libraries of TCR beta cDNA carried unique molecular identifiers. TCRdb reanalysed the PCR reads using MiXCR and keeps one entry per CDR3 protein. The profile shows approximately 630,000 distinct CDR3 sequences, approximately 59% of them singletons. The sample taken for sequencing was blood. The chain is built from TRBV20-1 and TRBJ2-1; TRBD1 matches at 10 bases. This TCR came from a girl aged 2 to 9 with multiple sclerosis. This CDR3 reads CSAGGDRGSNEQFF. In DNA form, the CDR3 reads TGCAGTGCAGGGGGGGACAGGGGCAGTAATGAGCAGTTCTTC.